The 29 T cell receptor beta chains below all came from one sample that was sequenced in a study of monozygotic twins with cystic fibrosis. The data were produced by immunoSEQ multiplex PCR, yet TCRdb's version contains in-frame clones alone and is incomplete. This sample has tens of thousands of clones, with approximately 96% found just once. The source material was blood. All receptors come from a girl aged 2-10 years with cystic fibrosis.

This chain uses TRBV6-5 with TRBJ1-1; D is ambiguous. From germline, CDR1 is MNHEY and CDR2 SVGAGI. The CDR3 is 13 amino acids. V dropped 5 bases and J dropped 4 bases, with 11 bases sitting between them. The CDR3 DNA reads as TGTGCCAGCAGTCGTAGGGAAGGCACTGAAGCTTTCTTT. Translated: CASSRREGTEAFF.

This chain connects TRBV5-1 to TRBJ1-3; D not certain. Trimming removed 4 bases from V and 0 bases from J, with 5 bases in between. Germline-derived CDR1 and CDR2 are SGHRS and YFSETQ. The CDR3 covers 13 residues. The CDR3 sequence is CASSPNSGNTIYF. CDR3 bases: TGCGCCAGCAGCCCGAACTCTGGAAACACCATATATTTT.

A single count supports this clone. The chain carries TRBV9 and TRBJ2-1, with D possibly matching TRBD1 (5 bases). Per the germline V gene, CDR1 is SGDLS and CDR2 is YYNGEE. V dropped 0 bases and J dropped 2 bases, with 12 bases sitting between them. The CDR3 runs 16 residues. For the CDR3, the DNA is TGTGCCAGCAGCGTAGATTCAGGGTGGACCTACAATGAGCAGTTCTTC. This encodes CASSVDSGWTYNEQFF.

The V and J genes are TRBV7-2 and TRBJ2-7; D is undetermined. Deletions cut 1 base from V and 5 bases from J, with 18 bases between. The germline gives CDR1 SGHTA, CDR2 FQGNSA. The CDR3 has 16 amino acids. CDR3 nucleotide sequence: TGTGCCAGCAGCTTAGAATTCCGAGCAGGCGCCGACGAGCAGTACTTC. It codes for CASSLEFRAGADEQYF.

The chain links TRBV30 to TRBJ1-1, with D tentatively TRBD1 (6 bases). Germline assignment: CDR1 GTSNPN and CDR2 SVGIG (reference sequence). CDR3 length equals 14 residues. V lost 8 bases and J lost 0, with 16 bases in between. CDR3 coding DNA: TGTGCCATCGGAGGGGGGCTTGTGAACACTGAAGCTTTCTTT. It is translated as CAIGGGLVNTEAFF. Full variable domain (remainder filled in from reference TRBV30 and TRBJ1-1): SQTIHQWPATLVQPVGSPLSLECTVEGTSNPNLYWYRQAAGRGLQLLFYSVGIGQISSEVPQNLSASRPQDRQFILSSKKLLLSDSGFYLCAIGGGLVNTEAFFGQGTRLTVV.

This clone was detected once. The chain joins TRBV5-4 to TRBJ2-7, with a possible D match to TRBD1 (5 bases). Germline V lookup: CDR1 SGHNT, CDR2 YYREEE (reference sequence). V was cut by 0 bases and J by 4 bases, with 17 bases left in between. The CDR3 extends over 16 amino acids. The CDR3 protein is CASSLVPSRGGYEQYF. The CDR3 DNA reads as TGTGCCAGCAGCTTGGTGCCTAGTAGGGGCGGTTACGAGCAGTACTTC. Looking up the rest from reference TRBV5-4 and TRBJ2-7 gives the full variable domain: ETGVTQSPTHLIKTRGQQVTLRCSSQSGHNTVSWYQQALGQGPQFIFQYYREEENGRGNFPPRFSGLQFPNYSSELNVNALELDDSALYLCASSLVPSRGGYEQYFGPGTRLTVT.

The chain joins TRBV27 to TRBJ2-2; possible D gene TRBD2, 5 bases. V was pared by 3 bases and J by 1 base, with 12 bases between. Germline lookup yields CDR1 MNHEY and CDR2 SMNVEV (reference sequence). The CDR3 totals 16 residues. The CDR3 bases are TGTGCCAGCAGTTTTCAGTTCCGGGAGAACACCGGGGAGCTGTTTTTT. Protein sequence: CASSFQFRENTGELFF.

This chain joins TRBV30 and TRBJ1-2; D unclear. V was clipped by 3 bases and J by 4 bases, with 12 bases between them. From germline, CDR1 is GTSNPN and CDR2 SVGIG (reference sequence). The CDR3 sequence is 13 residues long. CDR3 in DNA: TGTGCCTGGAGCGAGGGATTGTTCTATGGCTACACCTTC. It is translated as CAWSEGLFYGYTF.

The chain employs TRBV6-6 and TRBJ2-1; D perhaps matches TRBD2 (5 bases). The germline V gene has CDR1 MNHNY and CDR2 SVGAGI (reference sequence). There are 16 residues in the CDR3. Deletions cut 5 bases from V and 10 bases from J, with 24 bases between. CDR3 bases: TGTGCCAGCAGTCAAAAAATGGCGGGTAAGAGTATCGAGCAGTTCTTC. This codes for CASSQKMAGKSIEQFF.

The rearrangement uses TRBV6-5 and TRBJ1-1, with D possibly being TRBD1 (5 bases). Germline V gene sequence: CDR1 MNHEY, CDR2 SVGAGI. The ends were cut back, 5 bases at V and 1 base at J, with 8 bases in the middle. The CDR3 is 13 amino acids. CDR3 region: CASSRDGNTEAFF. The CDR3 DNA reads TGTGCCAGCAGTAGGGACGGGAACACTGAAGCTTTCTTT.

About this clone itself: Other nucleotide sequences from this sample produce the same CDR3. This chain connects TRBV30 to TRBJ1-3; D ambiguous. The germline gives CDR1 GTSNPN, CDR2 SVGIG (reference sequence). The CDR3 consists of 12 residues. Trimming took 2 bases from V and 0 from J, leaving 2 bases between them. In DNA form, the CDR3 reads TGTGCCTGGAGTTCCTCTGGAAACACCATATATTTT. Protein sequence: CAWSSSGNTIYF.

The rearrangement uses TRBV25-1 and TRBJ1-4; D is possibly TRBD1 (5 bases). V lost 1 base, J lost 5 bases, and 8 bases lay in between. CDR3 size: 14 residues. In germline, CDR1 is MGHDK, CDR2 SYGVNS. The CDR3 bases are TGTGCCAGCAGTGAATCCCGGACAAATGAAAAACTGTTTTTT. Its translation: CASSESRTNEKLFF.

V gene TRBV6-5 combines with J gene TRBJ2-2; the match to TRBD1 covers 8 bases. This CDR3 is built from 15 residues. Germline assignment: CDR1 MNHEY and CDR2 SVGAGI. After removal of 6 bases from V and 7 bases from J, the junction contained 10 bases not matched to a gene. The CDR3 sequence: CASRGQGLVDGELFF. DNA for the CDR3: TGTGCCAGCAGAGGACAGGGCCTTGTGGACGGGGAGCTGTTTTTT.

This sequence joins TRBV6-5 and TRBJ1-2; no firm D call. This CDR3 is 13 amino acids long. The V gene's germline CDR1 is MNHEY and CDR2 SVGAGI. V lost 4 bases and J lost 2, with 8 bases in between. This chain's CDR3 is CASSFQKNYGYTF. For the CDR3, the DNA is TGTGCCAGCAGTTTCCAAAAGAACTATGGCTACACCTTC.

This chain connects TRBV10-3 to TRBJ1-2; 7 positions agree with TRBD1. V was clipped by 8 bases and J by 0 bases; unmatched bases: 3. CDR1 is ENHRY and CDR2 is SYGVKD in the germline V gene. The CDR3 totals 13 residues. In DNA form, the CDR3 reads TGTGCCATCGGGACAGCGCCTAACTATGGCTACACCTTC. Amino acid sequence: CAIGTAPNYGYTF.

The rearrangement uses TRBV5-1 and TRBJ2-2; 10 bases line up with TRBD2. Germline loops: CDR1 SGHRS, CDR2 YFSETQ. The CDR3 has 17 residues. Trimming removed 1 base from V and 6 bases from J; junction bases left unmatched: 9. CDR3 sequence: CASSLHQTSGYSGELFF. The CDR3 DNA follows: TGCGCCAGCAGCTTGCACCAGACTAGCGGGTATTCCGGGGAGCTGTTTTTT.

This clone was detected once. J is TRBJ1-5 and V is TRBV6-1; unclear D gene. The CDR3 spans 13 residues. CDR1 and CDR2 (germline): MNHNS, SASEGT. Deletions cut 2 bases from V and 4 bases from J, with 6 bases between. The CDR3 loop is CASSERPNQPQHF. CDR3 in DNA: TGTGCCAGCAGTGAAAGGCCAAATCAGCCCCAGCATTTT.

The chain combines TRBV4-2 with TRBJ2-3; D uncertain. Germline V gene lookup returns CDR1 LGHNA and CDR2 YNFKEQ. V lost 2 bases to trimming and J lost 0 bases, with 15 bases between them. This CDR3 contains 17 residues. The CDR3 is CASSQRESPPSTDTQYF. The CDR3 bases are TGTGCCAGCAGCCAAAGAGAGAGTCCGCCTAGCACAGATACGCAGTATTTT.

The rearrangement joins TRBV20-1 to TRBJ2-1; TRBD2 might be the D (5 bases). The germline gives CDR1 DFQATT, CDR2 SNEGSKA (reference sequence). With 3 bases removed from V and 5 bases from J, the gap between germline ends came to 5 bases. CDR3 length: 11 amino acids. The CDR3 sequence: CSASGNNEQFF. CDR3 sequence (DNA): TGCAGTGCTAGCGGGAACAATGAGCAGTTCTTC.

V usage is TRBV5-4 and J usage is TRBJ2-2, with 10 nucleotides matching TRBD1. Germline CDR1 reads SGHNT; CDR2 reads YYREEE (reference sequence). This CDR3 contains 15 residues. J was trimmed by 6 bases and V by 2 bases; bases with no gene match: 4. In nucleotides, the CDR3 is TGTGCCAGCAGCTTTGGACAGGGGGAGGCCGGGGAGCTGTTTTTT. This codes for CASSFGQGEAGELFF.

The chain is built from TRBV5-1 and TRBJ1-2; D is uncertain. Germline V gives CDR1 SGHRS, CDR2 YFSETQ. The CDR3 runs 13 residues. The V gene lost 4 bases and the J gene lost 4 bases, with 11 bases spanning the gap. CDR3 residues: CASSLDKPYGYTF. DNA for the CDR3: TGCGCCAGCAGCCTAGACAAACCCTATGGCTACACCTTC.

V is TRBV7-9 and J is TRBJ1-4; the D gene is possibly TRBD1 (5 bases). CDR1 SEHNR and CDR2 FQNEAQ come from the germline V gene (reference sequence). The V and J ends lost 4 bases and 4 bases respectively, with 10 bases between them. This CDR3 spans 14 amino acids. The CDR3 loop is CASSSGRFNEKLFF. The DNA of the CDR3 is TGTGCCAGCAGCTCGGGACGGTTTAATGAAAAACTGTTTTTT.

V and J are TRBV10-2 and TRBJ1-2; TRBD1 might be the D (5 bases). V lost 7 bases and J 4 bases, leaving 22 bases between the germline ends. Per germline, CDR1 WSHSY and CDR2 SAAADI. CDR3 length: 16 residues. CDR3 coding DNA: TGCGCCAGCACCCAGACCGGAGGGGATAACCGCTATGGCTACACCTTC. Encoded protein: CASTQTGGDNRYGYTF.

The table lists this clone with a count of one. The V gene is TRBV27, the J gene TRBJ2-7, with D perhaps matching TRBD2 (5 bases). V was trimmed by 5 bases and J by 5 bases, leaving 19 bases between them. Per the germline V gene, CDR1 is MNHEY and CDR2 is SMNVEV (reference sequence). The CDR3 runs to 15 residues. CDR3 residues: CASSERLGRRNEQYF. The CDR3 nucleotides read TGTGCCAGCAGTGAGAGGTTGGGTAGGAGGAACGAGCAGTACTTC.

This sequence joins TRBV18 and TRBJ1-1, with 7 bases that match TRBD1. CDR1 and CDR2 (germline): KGHSH, LQKENI. The CDR3 has 14 residues. After removal of 3 bases from V and 3 bases from J, the junction contained 4 bases not matched to a gene. CDR3: CASSPPGGYTEAFF. CDR3 nucleotide sequence: TGTGCCAGCTCACCCCCAGGGGGTTACACTGAAGCTTTCTTT.

The chain couples TRBV10-1 to TRBJ2-1; D is undetermined. Germline CDR1 and CDR2: WNHNN and SYGVQD (reference sequence). This CDR3 spans 13 amino acids. V was trimmed by 4 bases and J by 2 bases, leaving 6 bases between them. In DNA, the CDR3 is TGCGCCAGCAGTGCCGGGCCCTACAATGAGCAGTTCTTC. Its translation: CASSAGPYNEQFF.

The chain recombines TRBV7-9 with TRBJ2-3; TRBD2 aligns across 9 bases. The CDR3 runs to 14 residues. Germline CDR1 reads SEHNR; CDR2 reads FQNEAQ (reference sequence). Germline trimming cut 6 bases from V and 2 bases from J; bases unmatched to any gene: 3. CDR3 coding DNA: TGTGCCAGCAGTAGCGGGAGTTCCACAGATACGCAGTATTTT. The encoded protein is CASSSGSSTDTQYF.

V is TRBV23-1 and J is TRBJ2-7; TRBD2 agrees at 8 bases. TRBV23-1 is filed as an ORF, its function uncertain. The J segment lost 0 bases and the V segment lost 7 bases, leaving 11 bases of the junction unmatched. This CDR3 is built from 16 residues. The CDR3 bases are TGCGCCAGCAATACTAGCGGTAACTCTATCTCCTACGAGCAGTACTTC. Translated: CASNTSGNSISYEQYF.

The V gene is TRBV2, the J gene TRBJ2-5; D ambiguous. V dropped 0 bases and J dropped 3 bases, with 8 bases sitting between them. The CDR3 is 14 residues long. CDR1 SNHLY and CDR2 FYNNEI come from the germline V gene. The CDR3 protein is CASSEAWGKETQYF. For the CDR3, the DNA is TGTGCCAGCAGTGAAGCCTGGGGAAAAGAGACCCAGTACTTC.